This T cell receptor (beta chain) derives from a study of blood T cell repertoires in COVID-19. About the study: From T cells, B-cell-depleted T cells, or PBMCs came the material, which was cDNA or gDNA.

Clones were sequenced by immunoSEQ multiplex PCR, and TCRdb holds only the in-frame ones, with some missing. This table holds tens of thousands of clones, 86% found once. This CDR3 is 14 amino acids long. Looked up from germline, CDR1 is SNHLY and CDR2 is FYNNEI. The germline V and J ends were trimmed by 5 bases and 0 bases, with 11 bases remaining between them. The chain uses TRBV2 and TRBJ2-7, with D perhaps TRBD1 (5 bases). The sequence derives from a man younger than 40 with acute or convalescent COVID-19. The sequenced material came from peripheral blood. The CDR3 sequence is CASSPEQDSYEQYF. The CDR3 DNA reads as TGTGCCAGCAGTCCTGAACAGGACTCCTACGAGCAGTACTTC.